These T cell receptor beta chains were read from a single sample in a study of blood T cell repertoires in COVID-19. The table came from immunoSEQ multiplex PCR; TCRdb's copy has only in-frame clones and leaves some out. The sample holds 45,000 to 70,000 clones, approximately 82% seen once. Sequences were obtained from peripheral blood. The source of these receptors is a woman older than 75 with acute or convalescent COVID-19. The CDR3 runs from the conserved cysteine through the conserved F or W. The D gene is left open where the match is weak. The listing skips clone size in some rows; elsewhere it reads once, few, many or a size class.

J: TRBJ2-5
D: -
V: TRBV20-1
size: -
DNA: TGCAGTGCTAGCGGCAGGGAGACCCAGTACTTC
CDR3: CSASGRETQYF

J: TRBJ2-5
D: -
V: TRBV5-1
size: -
DNA: TGCGCCAGCAGCCCTCCCAAGGGGGCGGGGGAGACCCAGTACTTC
CDR3: CASSPPKGAGETQYF

J: TRBJ1-5
D: TRBD1
V: TRBV3-1/TRBV3-2
size: -
DNA: TGTGCCAGCAGCCATACAGGGGACAATCAGCCCCAGCATTTT
CDR3: CASSHTGDNQPQHF

J: TRBJ2-2
D: -
V: TRBV9
size: -
DNA: TGTGCCAGCAGCGTAGGGGGCCCCGGGGAGCTGTTTTTT
CDR3: CASSVGGPGELFF

J: TRBJ2-1
D: TRBD2
V: TRBV19
size: -
DNA: TGTGCCAGTAGTATACAAGCGGGAGTGTACAATGAGCAGTTCTTC
CDR3: CASSIQAGVYNEQFF

J: TRBJ2-5
D: TRBD1
V: TRBV7-9
size: -
DNA: TGTGCCAGCAGCTGGGGACAGGGGAAGACCCAGTACTTC
CDR3: CASSWGQGKTQYF

J: TRBJ2-6
D: TRBD1
V: TRBV6-6
size: -
DNA: TGTGCCAGCAGTCCCACAGGGGTTGGGGCCAACGTCCTGACTTTC
CDR3: CASSPTGVGANVLTF

J: TRBJ1-1
D: TRBD1
V: TRBV2
size: once
DNA: TGTGCCAGCATACTTGGAGGGGGCGGGGTCACTGAAGCTTTCTTT
CDR3: CASILGGGGVTEAFF

J: TRBJ2-5
D: -
V: TRBV6-5
size: -
DNA: TGTGCCAGCAAAATTCCGGGAACCCAGTACTTC
CDR3: CASKIPGTQYF

J: TRBJ2-7
D: TRBD2
V: TRBV11-2
size: -
DNA: TGTGCCAGCAGCTTAGACGGGACTAGCGGACAAGCGTACTTC
CDR3: CASSLDGTSGQAYF

J: TRBJ1-5
D: -
V: TRBV30
size: -
DNA: TGTGCCTGGAGTAAGGACAGTTATCAGCCCCAGCATTTT
CDR3: CAWSKDSYQPQHF

J: TRBJ1-1
D: TRBD1
V: TRBV5-1
size: -
DNA: TGCGCCAGCAGCTCCCGGGACAGGGACGGTGAAGCTTTCTTT
CDR3: CASSSRDRDGEAFF

J: TRBJ2-7
D: -
V: TRBV28
size: few
DNA: TGTGCCAGCAGTTTACTCGTCTCCTACGAGCAGTACTTC
CDR3: CASSLLVSYEQYF

J: TRBJ1-1
D: -
V: TRBV6-5
size: -
DNA: TGTGCCAGCAGTTACGAGGGAGGCTCTGAAGCTTTCTTT
CDR3: CASSYEGGSEAFF

J: TRBJ2-1
D: TRBD2
V: TRBV10-1
size: -
DNA: TGCGCCAGCAGTGAGTTGGCGGGACCCGGGGGGTATGAGCAGTTCTTC
CDR3: CASSELAGPGGYEQFF

J: TRBJ2-7
D: TRBD1
V: TRBV27
size: few
DNA: TGTGCCCGGGGACAGACCTACGAGCAGTACTTC
CDR3: CARGQTYEQYF

J: TRBJ2-2
D: -
V: TRBV3-1/TRBV3-2
size: -
DNA: TGTGCCAGCAGCCCGACAGCCCAATTTGGCACCGGGGAGCTGTTTTTT
CDR3: CASSPTAQFGTGELFF

J: TRBJ2-7
D: -
V: TRBV9
size: -
DNA: TGTGCCAGCAGCTACGCATGGTCCGACGGCGGAGAGCAGTACTTC
CDR3: CASSYAWSDGGEQYF

J: TRBJ1-1
D: -
V: TRBV19
size: once
DNA: TGTGCCAGTACCGCCGCACGACCGTTCGACAGAGTGAACACTGAAGCTTTCTTT
CDR3: CASTAARPFDRVNTEAFF

J: TRBJ2-1
D: TRBD2
V: TRBV10-3
size: -
DNA: TGTGCCATCAGTACTCGGTCTAGCGGGGTTTCCTACAATGAGCAGTTCTTC
CDR3: CAISTRSSGVSYNEQFF

J: TRBJ1-2
D: -
V: TRBV11-2
size: -
DNA: TGTGCCAGCAGAAGTCGTGGACATCCTAACTATGGCTACACCTTC
CDR3: CASRSRGHPNYGYTF

J: TRBJ1-1
D: TRBD1
V: TRBV11-2
size: -
DNA: TGTGCCAGCAGCTTAGCATCTGGGGGACAGTGGATGAACACTGAAGCTTTCTTT
CDR3: CASSLASGGQWMNTEAFF

J: TRBJ2-3
D: TRBD2
V: TRBV19
size: -
DNA: TGTGCCAGTCGTCCGGGACTAGCGACAGATACGCAGTATTTT
CDR3: CASRPGLATDTQYF

J: TRBJ2-7
D: TRBD1
V: TRBV3-1/TRBV3-2
size: -
DNA: TGTGCCAGCAGGGCACAGGGGTCCCCCTACGAGCAGTACTTC
CDR3: CASRAQGSPYEQYF

J: TRBJ2-2
D: -
V: TRBV7-7
size: -
DNA: TGTGCCAGCAGCTTAGCCCCGGGTTGGACCGGGGTAGCTTTGAACACCGGGGAGCTGTTTTTT
CDR3: CASSLAPGWTGVALNTGELFF

J: TRBJ2-1
D: -
V: TRBV2
size: -
DNA: TGTGCCAGCAAGTGGGGGGGCCGGAATGAGCAGTTCTTC
CDR3: CASKWGGRNEQFF

J: TRBJ1-5
D: -
V: TRBV7-8
size: -
DNA: TGTGCCAGCAGTTTGATCCCCTCGGGTGGCAATCAGCCCCAGCATTTT
CDR3: CASSLIPSGGNQPQHF

J: TRBJ1-5
D: TRBD1
V: TRBV12-3/TRBV12-4
size: -
DNA: TGTGCCAGCAGTCGGACAGGGCAGCAGCCCCAGCATTTT
CDR3: CASSRTGQQPQHF

J: TRBJ2-7
D: TRBD2
V: TRBV19
size: -
DNA: TGTGCCAGTAGCGAACTAGCGGGGTACTCTTCCCACGAGCAGTACTTC
CDR3: CASSELAGYSSHEQYF

J: TRBJ1-1
D: -
V: TRBV28
size: -
DNA: TGTGCCAGCGGGACATTCCCCACTGAAGCTTTCTTT
CDR3: CASGTFPTEAFF

J: TRBJ1-5
D: -
V: TRBV12-5
size: -
DNA: TGTGCTAGTGGTTTGGAGGCGGGAGTTCAGCCCCAGCATTTT
CDR3: CASGLEAGVQPQHF

J: TRBJ2-7
D: -
V: TRBV6-7
size: -
DNA: TGTGCCAGCACTCCCCTGGGCCCCAGGTCCTACGAGCAGTACTTC
CDR3: CASTPLGPRSYEQYF

J: TRBJ2-3
D: -
V: TRBV19
size: -
DNA: TGTGCCTCCAGTAGGCAAGCGGTTCGGGATACGCAGTATTTT
CDR3: CASSRQAVRDTQYF

J: TRBJ2-5
D: -
V: TRBV29-1
size: once
DNA: TGCAGCGTTGAAGCCCTCCAAGAGACCCAGTACTTC
CDR3: CSVEALQETQYF